Below are 20 T cell receptor beta chains sequenced from a single sample in a study of T-cell reconstitution after alpha-beta-depleted transplantation in children (dated by TCRdb to between 2015 and 2016). In the paper's terms, the treatment or condition label means: allogeneic hematopoietic cell transplantation with graft depleted of TCRalphabeta T cells and CD19 B cells. Library preparation employed PCR. Instrument on record: Illumina HiSeq 2500. Molecular barcoding was employed in the preparation of TCR libraries, with unique molecular identifiers being used to normalize TCRbeta repertoire quantification. TCRdb took the public reads, trimmed them with fastp at Q25, ran MiXCR for clone calling and kept in-frame beta chains. CDR3 protein duplicates are merged, each entry listing the most common genes and DNA. Here the sample has 440,000 or so distinct CDR3 sequences; about 40% occur a single time. Approximately 30% of the sample is in the top ten clones.

The specimen was PBMCs, collected before TCRalphabeta/CD19-depleted stem cell transplant. These TCRs come from a girl under 10 years old with aplastic anemia, due to receive a stem cell transplant.

V usage is TRBV5-6 and J usage is TRBJ2-7; D gene ambiguous. Germline-derived CDR1 and CDR2 are SGHDT and YYEEEE. V lost 2 bases to trimming and J lost 3 bases, with 9 bases between them. The CDR3 has 13 residues. Here the CDR3 reads CASSLKRYYEQYF. The CDR3 coding sequence is TGTGCCAGCAGCTTAAAACGGTACTACGAGCAGTACTTC.

The chain has TRBV5-1 and TRBJ2-7; the D gene is possibly TRBD1 (5 bases). The germline V and J ends were trimmed by 0 bases and 3 bases, with 13 bases remaining between them. Germline CDR1 and CDR2: SGHRS and YFSETQ. This CDR3 region has 15 residues. The CDR3 bases are TGCGCCAGCAGCTTGGCAGGGTCTAAGGGCTACGAGCAGTACTTC. It encodes CASSLAGSKGYEQYF.

This clonotype was found many times. The rearrangement joins TRBV12-3 or TRBV12-4 to TRBJ1-3, with D tentatively TRBD1 (6 bases). Between the trimmed V and J ends, which lost 3 bases and 4 bases, there was a span of 10 bases. The CDR3 is 14 amino acids. The CDR3 nucleotides are TGTGCCAGCAGTTTTGGGACATCGGGAAACACCATATATTTT. This codes for CASSFGTSGNTIYF.

This clonotype occurred a few times. The J gene is TRBJ2-7, the V gene TRBV7-2, with D possibly TRBD1 on 6 matching bases. CDR1 SGHTA and CDR2 FQGNSA come from the germline V gene. With 1 base removed from V and 6 bases from J, the gap between germline ends came to 19 bases. This CDR3 region has 16 residues. The CDR3 DNA sequence: TGTGCCAGCAGCTTAGTCCAGGGGCCCTCGGGGAGCGAGCAGTACTTC. This sequence encodes CASSLVQGPSGSEQYF.

This clonotype was detected ten times or more. CDR3 region: CASSYSGPISYNEQFF. CDR3 nucleotide sequence: TGCGCCAGCAGCTATAGCGGCCCGATCTCCTACAATGAGCAGTTCTTC. The genes are TRBV5-1 and TRBJ2-1, with a weak D call TRBD2 (6 bases). Germline V gene data show CDR1 as SGHRS and CDR2 as YFSETQ. Deletions cut 3 bases from V and 0 bases from J, with 13 bases between. The length of the CDR3 is 16 residues.

The DNA for the CDR3 is TGTGCCTGGAGTGTACGGGGCCTAGCGGGAGGGGTGCACAATGAGCAGTTCTTC. It codes for CAWSVRGLAGGVHNEQFF. The chain recombines TRBV30 with TRBJ2-1; TRBD2 aligns across 12 bases. Germline V gene data show CDR1 as GTSNPN and CDR2 as SVGIG (reference sequence). This CDR3 is built from 18 residues. The V gene end was trimmed by 0 bases and the J gene end by 5 bases; junction bases not matched to a gene: 11.

The chain recombines TRBV7-9 with TRBJ1-5; 9 bases agree with TRBD1. The germline gives CDR1 SEHNR, CDR2 FQNEAQ (reference sequence). Trimming removed 4 bases from V and 2 bases from J; junction bases left unmatched: 6. The CDR3 covers 16 residues. Here the CDR3 reads CASSSRDREGNQPQHF. The CDR3 DNA reads as TGTGCCAGCAGCTCCCGGGACAGGGAAGGCAATCAGCCCCAGCATTTT.

This clonotype was detected many times. The rearrangement joins TRBV7-2 to TRBJ2-1, with 12 bases identical to TRBD2. V was clipped by 5 bases and J by 4 bases; unmatched bases: 6. Germline lookup yields CDR1 SGHTA and CDR2 FQGNSA. The CDR3 has 16 residues. CDR3 residues: CASSGGTSGLYNEQFF. The CDR3 DNA is TGTGCCAGCAGCGGGGGGACTAGCGGGCTTTACAATGAGCAGTTCTTC.

V is TRBV28 and J is TRBJ2-7, with D hard to call. The CDR3 spans 11 residues. Trimming removed 8 bases from V and 7 bases from J, with 12 bases in between. Germline CDR1 is MDHEN and CDR2 is SYDVKM. The CDR3 nucleotides read TGTGCCAGCGAACGGTTGGGGGAGCAGTACTTC. Translation: CASERLGEQYF.

The chain carries TRBV27 and TRBJ2-7; 7 bases are a match to TRBD2. Germline CDR1 reads MNHEY; CDR2 reads SMNVEV (reference sequence). The CDR3 loop spans 14 amino acids. Trimming cost V 5 bases and J 3 bases; bases outside gene matches: 7. CDR3 amino acids: CASSLRGRLYEQYF. For the CDR3, the DNA is TGTGCCAGCAGTCTCCGCGGGAGACTCTACGAGCAGTACTTC.

The chain combines TRBV18 with TRBJ2-6, with TRBD1 identical over 9 bases. J gave up 1 base and V 6 bases, and 7 bases lay outside the gene matches. CDR3 length: 17 amino acids. Per germline, CDR1 KGHSH and CDR2 LQKENI. The CDR3 DNA sequence: TGTGCCAGCTCCCCCTGGACAGGGGAGTCTGGGGCCAACGTCCTGACTTTC. It codes for CASSPWTGESGANVLTF.

The chain combines TRBV5-1 with TRBJ2-1; D may be TRBD1 (6 bases). This CDR3 region has 14 residues. V lost 3 bases to trimming and J lost 5 bases, with 12 bases between them. Germline V gives CDR1 SGHRS, CDR2 YFSETQ. CDR3 in amino acids: CASSSTWDNNEQFF. As DNA, the CDR3 is TGCGCCAGCAGCTCGACCTGGGACAACAATGAGCAGTTCTTC.

CDR3 nucleotide sequence: TGCAGTGCTAGGGAGACTCCTGATTCACCCCTCCACTTT. Translated, it gives CSARETPDSPLHF. This sequence joins TRBV20-1 and TRBJ1-6; the D is unclear. V shed 3 bases and J shed 8 bases, with 11 bases lying between them. The CDR3 is 13 residues long. CDR1 is DFQATT, CDR2 SNEGSKA, per germline (reference sequence).

This sequence joins TRBV6-1 and TRBJ1-1, with D perhaps TRBD1 (6 bases). This CDR3 has 15 residues. Germline V gene sequence: CDR1 MNHNS, CDR2 SASEGT. The V end lost 5 bases, the J end lost 1 base, and 14 bases lay between the germline ends. This chain's CDR3 is CASSSLTGGNTEAFF. Here the CDR3 DNA reads TGTGCCAGCAGTAGTCTGACAGGAGGGAACACTGAAGCTTTCTTT.

This chain uses TRBV5-6 with TRBJ2-1; 11 bases match TRBD1. The CDR3 consists of 19 residues. V shed 1 base, J shed 7 bases, and the junction held 16 bases outside the gene matches. The germline V gene encodes CDR1 SGHDT and CDR2 YYEEEE. CDR3 protein: CASSLLELNRGQGGNEQFF. In nucleotides, the CDR3 is TGTGCCAGCAGCTTGTTGGAACTTAACCGGGGACAGGGGGGGAATGAGCAGTTCTTC.

The chain couples TRBV5-1 to TRBJ2-2; a weak D match, TRBD1 (5 bases). The ends were cut back, 4 bases at V and 7 bases at J, with 17 bases in the middle. CDR1 is SGHRS and CDR2 is YFSETQ in the germline V gene. This CDR3 contains 15 residues. The CDR3 reads CASSPGHETGGELFF. In DNA form, the CDR3 reads TGCGCCAGCAGCCCCGGACACGAGACTGGCGGGGAGCTGTTTTTT.

This clonotype was seen just once. This chain links TRBV29-1 with TRBJ2-6, with D uncertain. With 4 bases removed from V and 2 bases from J, the gap between germline ends came to 9 bases. The CDR3 loop spans 14 amino acids. Germline lookup yields CDR1 SQVTM and CDR2 ANQGSEA. The CDR3 DNA is TGCAGCGTTGGAGAAACAGCTGGGGCCAACGTCCTGACTTTC. Protein product: CSVGETAGANVLTF.

V is TRBV20-1 and J is TRBJ2-6, with D perhaps assigned TRBD1 or TRBD2 (5 bases each). Germline V gene data show CDR1 as DFQATT and CDR2 as SNEGSKA (reference sequence). The CDR3 length is 17 residues. V was cut by 1 base and J by 2 bases, with 15 bases left in between. The CDR3 spells CSARALRGATGANVLTF. The CDR3 nucleotides read TGCAGTGCTAGAGCCCTAAGGGGAGCTACTGGGGCCAACGTCCTGACTTTC.

This chain uses TRBV27 with TRBJ2-5; TRBD2 agrees at 7 bases. V lost 6 bases, J lost 5 bases, and 12 bases stayed unmatched. Germline V gene sequence: CDR1 MNHEY, CDR2 SMNVEV (reference sequence). This CDR3 region has 15 residues. The CDR3 spells CASSTLAEGRETQYF. Here the CDR3 DNA reads TGTGCCAGCAGCACCCTAGCGGAGGGACGGGAGACCCAGTACTTC.

The chain carries TRBV20-1 and TRBJ1-6, with D possibly matching TRBD1 (6 bases). The CDR3 is 18 amino acids. Germline-derived CDR1 and CDR2 are DFQATT and SNEGSKA (reference sequence). Trimming shortened V by 1 base and J by 1 base, and 17 bases separated the two germline ends. In DNA, the CDR3 is TGCAGTGCTAGAGTTCCCGCAGGGGAGATATCCTATAATTCACCCCTCCACTTT. Translation: CSARVPAGEISYNSPLHF.